This T cell receptor beta chain was recorded in a study of blood T cell repertoires in COVID-19. Turning to the study itself: Researchers got acute and convalescent COVID-19 samples from the United States, Italy and Spain.

Authors' methods: From reference gene primer amplification, estimates of nucleated cell counts were derived. TCRdb's copy holds only in-frame clones and misses some; the assay was immunoSEQ multiplex PCR. That table furnishes V, J and clone size, whereas the DNA furnished D and trimming. The table records some 200,000 clones, roughly 84% of them present only once. Germline-derived CDR1 and CDR2 are GTSNPN and SVGIG (reference sequence). V lost 3 bases and J 2 bases, leaving 13 bases between the germline ends. This CDR3 contains 14 residues. This receptor was obtained from a woman older than 75 with active or convalescent COVID-19. V is TRBV30 and J is TRBJ1-2, with D tentatively TRBD1 (5 bases). The sequenced sample consisted of peripheral blood. The DNA for the CDR3 is TGTGCCTGGAGGTTGACGGGGGGGAACTATGGCTACACCTTC. Its translation: CAWRLTGGNYGYTF.